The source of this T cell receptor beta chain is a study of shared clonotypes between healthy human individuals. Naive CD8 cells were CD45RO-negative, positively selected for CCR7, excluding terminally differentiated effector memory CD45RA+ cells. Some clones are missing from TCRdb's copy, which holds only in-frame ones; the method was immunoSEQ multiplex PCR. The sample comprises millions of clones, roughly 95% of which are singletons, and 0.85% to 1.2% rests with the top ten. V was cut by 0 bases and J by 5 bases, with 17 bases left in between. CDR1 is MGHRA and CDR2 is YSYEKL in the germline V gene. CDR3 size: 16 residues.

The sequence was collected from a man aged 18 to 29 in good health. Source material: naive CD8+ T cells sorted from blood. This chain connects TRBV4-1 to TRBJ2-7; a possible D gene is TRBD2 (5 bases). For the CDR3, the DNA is TGCGCCAGCAGCCAAGATCGTGGGCTAGCCGCCCACGAGCAGTACTTC. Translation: CASSQDRGLAAHEQYF.